Sequencing of this T cell receptor (beta chain) was carried out in a study of cytomegalovirus exposure and HLA in healthy donors. Regarding the study as a whole: Overall, around 160 TCR beta chains were annotated as cytomegalovirus-associated. Published work reported that the classifier diagnosed cytomegalovirus status with high specificity and sensitivity.

About this clone itself: The target antigen is unknown.

V was clipped by 0 bases and J by 6 bases; unmatched bases: 5. Germline V CDR1 and CDR2: LGHNA, YNFKEQ. The CDR3 sequence is 17 residues long. With 60 Vbeta and 13 Jbeta primers, the PCR was carried out. Some clones are missing from TCRdb's copy, which holds only in-frame ones; the method was immunoSEQ multiplex PCR. The repertoire holds 130,000 to 150,000 clones, with roughly 76% as singletons. The rearrangement joins TRBV4-2 to TRBJ2-3; 14 nucleotides line up with TRBD2. This receptor was identified in a human donor in good health. The specimen was PBMCs. For the CDR3, the DNA is TGTGCCAGCAGCCAAGAGGGGACTAGCGGGAGCGGGGATACGCAGTATTTT. Protein: CASSQEGTSGSGDTQYF.